The T cell receptor (beta chain) under discussion was sequenced for a study of T-cell memory formation after mild COVID-19 (dated by TCRdb to 2020 to 2022). Background for the entire study: TCR sequence clusters from the two donors were largely donor specific. In a couple of donors, T-cell clones that expanded and contracted after mild COVID-19 were followed by sequencing TCRalpha and TCRbeta repertoires longitudinally. Two young, previously healthy adult volunteers made up the cohort, one male and one female. What the work shows at the level of the full study, not this receptor alone: Some responding clones were detected in pre-infection memory, suggesting pre-existing cross-reactive memory T cells joined the SARS-CoV-2 response. From day 15 to 85, contracting clones showed balanced CD4/CD8 phenotypes, whereas a second wave of clones that expanded from day 15 to 37 leaned towards CD4+. SARS-CoV-2 specificity of the second-wave clones peaking on day 37 was not confirmed. The study included only a couple of mild cases, and larger cohorts that include severe cases with pre-infection samples were judged to be necessary. Contracting CD4+ clones appeared mostly in the CM and EM memory subsets, whereas CD8+ clones were enriched in EMRA.

TCRdb records Illumina NovaSeq 6000 as the sequencer. TCRalpha and TCRbeta cDNA libraries were built by 5'RACE with constant-segment primers, adding sample barcodes and unique molecular identifiers. Trizol reagent was used to extract RNA from every sample. Amplification of the libraries took two PCR steps, and the second step added a second sample barcode plus Illumina TruSeq adapters. Sequencing of libraries was performed on an Illumina NovaSeq with 2 x 150 bp paired-end reads. Regarding the original processing steps: Reads were demultiplexed and collapsed into UMI-guided consensus sequences with migec v1.2.7. With mixcr v2.1.11, UMI consensuses were aligned to TRA and TRB V and J templates and assembled into clonotypes. Expanded or contracted clonotypes were those called significant by both edgeR and NoisET, with noise models trained on biological replicates. For edgeR calls, the cutoffs were a false discovery rate-adjusted p below 0.01 and a log2 fold-change threshold of 1. As an exploratory analysis of dynamics, max-normalized trajectories of the 1000 most abundant clonotypes were examined by PCA with hierarchical clustering. The CD4 or CD8 phenotype of responding clones was assigned using the separately sequenced CD4+ and CD8+ repertoires. TCRdb cleaned the public reads at Q25 with fastp, built clones with MiXCR and kept in-frame beta chains. Each record represents a unique CDR3 protein, reported with the most common genes and DNA among its rows. TCRdb, rather than the study authors, made the V and J calls. The sample table shows just under 350,000 distinct CDR3 sequences, and approximately 13% are seen once. The biggest ten clones account for about 21% of the sample.

PBMCs were isolated by Ficoll-Paque density gradient centrifugation. A note on this clonotype: Its antigen is unknown. No much larger clone is present one base from it, and per-base qualities are unavailable.

Via the germline V gene, CDR1 is MDHEN and CDR2 SYDVKM. The germline ends are 19 bases apart after V is trimmed by 7 bases and J by 6 bases. The CDR3 measures 16 amino acids from cysteine to phenylalanine. The retained sequence is limited to the CDR3, 48 bases, with the frame set at the first base. The V and J segments used are TRBV28 and TRBJ1-6; TRBD1 is perhaps the D gene, given 5 matching bases. The specimen was PBMCs or a T cell subset sorted from them (not recorded which). The receptor comes from a man aged 18-30 years who had mild COVID-19 (a few samples of this study predate the infection). The sample titles of this study are shuffled in the database, so cell type and time point are left out; the donor was told from shared clones. The CDR3 is CASTQGTFVLNSPLHF. The sequenced DNA: TGTGCCAGCACCCAAGGGACGTTCGTCCTTAATTCACCCCTCCACTTT.